These 15 T cell receptor beta chains originate from one sample sequenced in a study of blood T cell repertoires in COVID-19. Assay used: immunoSEQ multiplex PCR; TCRdb lists only in-frame clones, some missing. This sample has about 250,000 clones, with around 86% found just once. Source material: peripheral blood. The receptors were gathered from a woman aged 80 or over with COVID-19, enrolled during active disease.

The rearrangement uses TRBV30 and TRBJ1-6; D gene unclear. The CDR3 contains 16 residues. The germline gives CDR1 GTSNPN, CDR2 SVGIG (reference sequence). Trimming removed 1 base at V and 0 bases at J, with 10 bases between. The CDR3 DNA reads TGTGCCTGGAGTGCTCCACAGAGCTCCTATAATTCACCCCTCCACTTT. This encodes CAWSAPQSSYNSPLHF.

This chain uses TRBV6-2 or TRBV6-3 with TRBJ1-5; 7 bases match TRBD1. V was clipped by 2 bases and J by 2 bases; unmatched bases: 3. This CDR3 has 15 residues. Per the germline V gene, CDR1 is MNHEY and CDR2 is SVGEGT. The CDR3 coding sequence is TGTGCCAGCAGTTACACAGGGGCGCGCAATCAGCCCCAGCATTTT. It encodes CASSYTGARNQPQHF.

V usage is TRBV9 and J usage is TRBJ2-2; D is perhaps TRBD2 (5 bases). The CDR3 is 21 residues long. Germline V gives CDR1 SGDLS, CDR2 YYNGEE. V shed 0 bases and J shed 2 bases, with 26 bases lying between them. CDR3 nucleotide sequence: TGTGCCAGCAGCGTAGTAGGGCTCCCGGCCGTCCAAGCGGATAACACCGGGGAGCTGTTTTTT. Protein product: CASSVVGLPAVQADNTGELFF.

The V and J genes are TRBV27 and TRBJ1-1; possible D gene TRBD1, 6 bases. Trimming stripped 8 bases from V and 1 base from J, with 17 bases between. Germline V gene sequence: CDR1 MNHEY, CDR2 SMNVEV (reference sequence). There are 15 residues in the CDR3. In nucleotides, the CDR3 is TGTGCCAGCCGGTCATGGGGGACACAGAACACTGAAGCTTTCTTT. Its protein product is CASRSWGTQNTEAFF.

The chain employs TRBV5-6 and TRBJ2-5, with TRBD1 identical over 7 bases. Trimming removed 0 bases from V and 5 bases from J; junction bases left unmatched: 7. Germline loops: CDR1 SGHDT, CDR2 YYEEEE. The CDR3 sequence is 15 residues long. For the CDR3, the DNA is TGTGCCAGCAGCTTGGTAGGGGGCATAGAGGAGACCCAGTACTTC. As protein: CASSLVGGIEETQYF.

The J gene is TRBJ2-1, the V gene TRBV5-1; weak D call: TRBD2 (5 bases). In germline, CDR1 is SGHRS, CDR2 YFSETQ. Trimming stripped 2 bases from V and 11 bases from J, with 20 bases between. CDR3 length: 15 amino acids. CDR3 sequence (DNA): TGCGCCAGCAGCTTAAGCGGTACATCTACAATGAAGCAGTTCTTC. Amino acids: CASSLSGTSTMKQFF.

This sequence joins TRBV21-1 and TRBJ1-1; TRBD1 is the table's D call, not checked against the DNA. TRBV21-1 is assigned pseudogene status. This CDR3 spans 17 amino acids. CDR3 sequence reads: CASSTRTPRTMNTEAFF. The CDR3 DNA follows: TGTGCCAGCAGCACCCGGACACCTCGAACTATGAACACTGAAGCTTTCTTT.

This chain uses TRBV6-5 with TRBJ1-4, with 9 bases that match TRBD1. In germline, CDR1 is MNHEY, CDR2 SVGAGI. The length of the CDR3 is 14 residues. J lost 5 bases, V lost 6 bases, and 4 bases had no gene match. The CDR3, as DNA: TGTGCCAGCAGGAGGACAGGGGTAAATGAAAAACTGTTTTTT. Its translation: CASRRTGVNEKLFF.

The gene calls are TRBV21-1 and TRBJ1-6; the D call of TRBD1 is as the table states it, not checked on the DNA. TRBV21-1 is flagged as a pseudogene. The CDR3 length is 14 residues. As DNA, the CDR3 is TGTGCCAGCAGCAGAGGGACAGGGGATTCACCCCTCCACTTT. The encoded protein is CASSRGTGDSPLHF.

The rearrangement uses TRBV5-6 and TRBJ1-5; D is possibly TRBD1 (6 bases). V was pared by 4 bases and J by 3 bases, with 14 bases between. This CDR3 region has 15 residues. Germline loops: CDR1 SGHDT, CDR2 YYEEEE. The CDR3 DNA follows: TGTGCCAGCAGCCGGAGGGGGGGTCCCAATCAGCCCCAGCATTTT. Its translation: CASSRRGGPNQPQHF.

The chain has TRBV25-1 and TRBJ1-1; possible D gene TRBD1, 5 bases. Germline V gives CDR1 MGHDK, CDR2 SYGVNS. CDR3 length: 13 residues. V lost 7 bases and J lost 5, with 14 bases in between. The CDR3 is CASNLEGRTEAFF. The CDR3 DNA sequence: TGTGCCAGCAACCTGGAGGGGAGAACTGAAGCTTTCTTT.

This clone ranks as medium-sized. V gene TRBV4-1 combines with J gene TRBJ2-2, with TRBD1 as a possible D gene (6 bases). CDR1 is MGHRA, CDR2 YSYEKL, per germline. The CDR3 loop spans 14 amino acids. Trimming removed 3 bases from V and 7 bases from J, with 12 bases in between. The CDR3 region is CASSHRTEGGELFF. DNA for the CDR3: TGCGCCAGCAGCCATCGGACAGAGGGCGGGGAGCTGTTTTTT.

The genes are TRBV7-6 and TRBJ2-7; unclear D gene. Per germline, CDR1 SGHVS and CDR2 FNYEAQ. The CDR3 loop spans 15 amino acids. The V end lost 0 bases, the J end lost 0 bases, and 9 bases lay between the germline ends. The CDR3 region has the DNA TGTGCCAGCAGCTTAGCCCCAGGAATCTCCTACGAGCAGTACTTC. This sequence encodes CASSLAPGISYEQYF.

The chain combines TRBV30 with TRBJ1-1; 8 bases match TRBD1. Per germline, CDR1 GTSNPN and CDR2 SVGIG (reference sequence). The CDR3 extends over 13 amino acids. V shed 5 bases, J shed 4 bases, and the junction held 6 bases outside the gene matches. The CDR3 region is CAWRSTGGTEAFF. CDR3 DNA: TGTGCCTGGCGTTCTACAGGGGGCACTGAAGCTTTCTTT.

The V gene is TRBV4-1, the J gene TRBJ1-2; 10 bases agree with TRBD1. Germline-derived CDR1 and CDR2 are MGHRA and YSYEKL. J gave up 3 bases and V 1 base, and 2 bases lay outside the gene matches. CDR3 size: 15 residues. CDR3 sequence: CASSQGQGAYYGYTF. The CDR3 DNA reads TGCGCCAGCAGCCAAGGACAGGGGGCCTACTATGGCTACACCTTC.